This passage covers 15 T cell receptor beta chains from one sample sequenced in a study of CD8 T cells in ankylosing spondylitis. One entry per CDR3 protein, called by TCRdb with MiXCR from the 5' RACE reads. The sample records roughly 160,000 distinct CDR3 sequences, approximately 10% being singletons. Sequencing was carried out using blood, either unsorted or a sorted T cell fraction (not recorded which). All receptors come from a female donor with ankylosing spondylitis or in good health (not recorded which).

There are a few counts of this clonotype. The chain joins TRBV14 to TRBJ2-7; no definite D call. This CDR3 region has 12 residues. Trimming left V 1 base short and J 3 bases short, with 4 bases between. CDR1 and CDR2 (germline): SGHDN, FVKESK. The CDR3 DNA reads TGTGCCAGCAGCCAAGCGAACTACGAGCAGTACTTC. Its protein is CASSQANYEQYF. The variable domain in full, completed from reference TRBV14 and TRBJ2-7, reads EAGVTQFPSHSVIEKGQTVTLRCDPISGHDNLYWYRRVMGKEIKFLLHFVKESKQDESGMPNNRFLAERTGGTYSTLKVQPAELEDSGVYFCASSQANYEQYFGPGTRLTVT.

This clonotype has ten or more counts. Here the CDR3 reads CASSSSGRGGEQFF. The CDR3 DNA sequence: TGTGCCAGCAGCTCGAGCGGGAGAGGAGGTGAGCAGTTCTTC. The genes are TRBV7-9 and TRBJ2-1, with TRBD2 matching 8 bases. Germline CDR1 SEHNR, CDR2 FQNEAQ (reference sequence). The CDR3 is made up of 14 amino acids. Unmatched junction bases numbered 8, after V lost 4 bases and J lost 9 bases.

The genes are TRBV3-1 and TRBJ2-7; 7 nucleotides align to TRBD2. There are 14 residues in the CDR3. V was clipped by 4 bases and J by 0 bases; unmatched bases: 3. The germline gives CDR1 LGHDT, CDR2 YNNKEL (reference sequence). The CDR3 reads CASSPGEGSYEQYF. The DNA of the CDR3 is TGTGCCAGCAGCCCGGGGGAGGGCTCCTACGAGCAGTACTTC.

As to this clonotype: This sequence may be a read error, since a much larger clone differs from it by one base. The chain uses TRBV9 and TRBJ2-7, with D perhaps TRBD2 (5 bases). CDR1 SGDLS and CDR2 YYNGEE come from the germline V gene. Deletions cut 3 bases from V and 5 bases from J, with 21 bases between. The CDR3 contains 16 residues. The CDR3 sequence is CASSATGSSWSHEQYF. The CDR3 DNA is TGTGCCAGCAGCGCGACGGGGTCTAGCTGGAGCCACGAGCAGTACTTC.

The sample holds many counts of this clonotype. This CDR3 is CASGHSGRDRTGELFF. The CDR3 DNA follows: TGTGCCAGCGGGCATAGCGGGAGAGATCGCACCGGGGAGCTGTTTTTT. The chain combines TRBV12-3 or TRBV12-4 with TRBJ2-2, with 9 bases matching TRBD2. This CDR3 comprises 16 residues. The V segment lost 8 bases and the J segment 4 bases; nucleotides outside the gene matches: 11.

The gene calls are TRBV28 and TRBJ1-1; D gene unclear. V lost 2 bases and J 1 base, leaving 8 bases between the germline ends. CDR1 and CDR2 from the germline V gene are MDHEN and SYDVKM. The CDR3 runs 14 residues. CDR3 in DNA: TGTGCCAGCAGTTTAGACCTCTCGAACACTGAAGCTTTCTTT. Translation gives CASSLDLSNTEAFF.

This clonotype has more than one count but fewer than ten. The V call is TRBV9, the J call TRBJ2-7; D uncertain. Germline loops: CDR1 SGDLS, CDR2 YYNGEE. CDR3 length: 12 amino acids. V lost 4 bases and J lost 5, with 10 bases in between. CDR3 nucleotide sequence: TGTGCCAGCAGCCCAGACGAAAACGAGCAGTACTTC. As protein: CASSPDENEQYF.

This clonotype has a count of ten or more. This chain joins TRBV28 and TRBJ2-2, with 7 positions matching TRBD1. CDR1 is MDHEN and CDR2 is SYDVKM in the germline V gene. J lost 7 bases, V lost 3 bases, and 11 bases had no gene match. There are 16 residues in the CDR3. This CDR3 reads CASSFRGGAGGGELFF. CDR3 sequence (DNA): TGTGCCAGCAGTTTCAGAGGGGGCGCAGGGGGCGGGGAGCTGTTTTTT.

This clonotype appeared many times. CDR3 in amino acids: CAISGTVGNTGELFF. The CDR3 coding sequence is TGTGCCATCAGTGGGACAGTGGGCAACACCGGGGAGCTGTTTTTT. The chain joins TRBV10-3 to TRBJ2-2; D may be TRBD1 (6 bases). The CDR3 totals 15 residues. The germline CDR1 and CDR2 sequences are ENHRY and SYGVKD. The V end lost 4 bases, the J end lost 2 bases, and 11 bases lay between the germline ends.

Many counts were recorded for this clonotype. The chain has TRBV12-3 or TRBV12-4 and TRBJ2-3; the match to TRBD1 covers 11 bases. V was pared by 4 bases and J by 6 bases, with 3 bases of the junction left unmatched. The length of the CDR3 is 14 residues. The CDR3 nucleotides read TGTGCCAGCAGTTCAGGACAGGGGGCTGATACGCAGTATTTT. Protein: CASSSGQGADTQYF.

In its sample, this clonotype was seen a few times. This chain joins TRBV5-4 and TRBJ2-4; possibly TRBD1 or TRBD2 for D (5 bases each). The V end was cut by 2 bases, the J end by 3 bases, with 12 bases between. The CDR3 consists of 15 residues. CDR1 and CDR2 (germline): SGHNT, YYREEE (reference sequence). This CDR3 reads CASSFNGAIKNIQYF. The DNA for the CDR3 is TGTGCCAGCAGCTTCAACGGGGCCATCAAAAACATTCAGTACTTC.

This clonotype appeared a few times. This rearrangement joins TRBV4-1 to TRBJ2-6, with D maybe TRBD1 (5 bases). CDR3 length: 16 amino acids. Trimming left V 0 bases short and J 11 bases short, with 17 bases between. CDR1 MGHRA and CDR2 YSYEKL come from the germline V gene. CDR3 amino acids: CASSQEVMGPFHVLTF. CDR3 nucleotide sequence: TGCGCCAGCAGCCAAGAGGTGATGGGGCCGTTCCACGTCCTGACTTTC.

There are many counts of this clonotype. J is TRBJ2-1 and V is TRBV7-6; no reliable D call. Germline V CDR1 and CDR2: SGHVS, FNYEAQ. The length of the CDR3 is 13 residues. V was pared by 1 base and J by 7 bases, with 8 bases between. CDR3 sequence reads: CASSLVPLNEQFF. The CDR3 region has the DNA TGTGCCAGCAGCTTAGTTCCCCTTAATGAGCAGTTCTTC.

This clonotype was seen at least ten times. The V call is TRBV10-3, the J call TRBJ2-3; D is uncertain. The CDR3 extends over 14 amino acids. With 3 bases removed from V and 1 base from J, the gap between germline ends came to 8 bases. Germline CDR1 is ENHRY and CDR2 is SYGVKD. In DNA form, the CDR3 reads TGTGCCATCAGTGATCCTGAGGGCACAGATACGCAGTATTTT. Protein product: CAISDPEGTDTQYF.

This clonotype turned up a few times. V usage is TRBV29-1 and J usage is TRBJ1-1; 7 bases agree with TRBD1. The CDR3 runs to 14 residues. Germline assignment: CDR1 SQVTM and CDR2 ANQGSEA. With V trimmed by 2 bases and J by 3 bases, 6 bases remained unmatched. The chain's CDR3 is CSVETGEGDTEAFF. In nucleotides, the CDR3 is TGCAGCGTTGAAACAGGGGAGGGGGACACTGAAGCTTTCTTT.